Listed below are T cell receptor beta chains from one sample, sequenced in a study of tumor and adjacent non-tumor tissue in lung cancer. MiXCR was run by TCRdb on the multiplex PCR reads, yielding one entry per CDR3 protein. The repertoire holds 45,000 to 65,000 distinct CDR3 sequences, with about 79% as singletons. Material: distant non-tumor lung tissue. The receptor set was obtained from a woman aged 55-69 years with non-small cell lung cancer. The CDR3 runs from the conserved cysteine through the conserved F or W. The D gene is left open where the match is weak. Expanded clones are given a class, and other clones once, few, many or no size at all.

cdr3_aa,cdr3_nt,j_call,v_call,clone_size,d_call
CSVEIGEETQYF,TGCAGCGTTGAAATAGGGGAGGAGACCCAGTACTTC,TRBJ2-5,TRBV29-1,medium-sized,.
CASSRDMIYEQYF,TGTGCCAGCAGTAGGGACATGATCTACGAGCAGTACTTC,TRBJ2-7,TRBV12-3/TRBV12-4,many,.
CASSCLAGGSLTGELFF,TGTGCCAGCAGTTGCCTTGCGGGAGGGTCTCTCACCGGGGAGCTGTTTTTT,TRBJ2-2,TRBV6-2/TRBV6-3,.,TRBD2
CASSQGGEGEKPFF,TGCGCCAGCAGCCAAGGCGGGGAGGGGGAAAAACCGTTTTTT,TRBJ1-4,TRBV4-3,.,.
CASSYQEWYSPLHF,TGCGCCAGCAGTTACCAGGAATGGTATTCACCCCTCCACTTT,TRBJ1-6,TRBV6-5,.,.
CASSYAPRGVSVYEQYF,TGTGCCAGCAGCTACGCCCCGAGGGGGGTCAGTGTCTACGAGCAGTACTTC,TRBJ2-7,TRBV6-6,.,.
CSVDGGREKLFF,TGCAGCGTTGATGGCGGGAGGGAAAAACTGTTTTTT,TRBJ1-4,TRBV29-1,medium-sized,.
CANSMLFGTHVLTF,TGCGCCAACAGTATGTTATTCGGTACCCACGTCCTGACTTTC,TRBJ2-6,TRBV4-3,few,.
CASSYRAQGSSYNSPLHF,TGCGCCAGCAGTTACCGAGCTCAGGGCAGCTCCTATAATTCACCCCTCCACTTT,TRBJ1-6,TRBV6-5,.,.
CSARDIAGSVNEQYF,TGCAGTGCTAGAGATATTGCGGGATCAGTGAACGAGCAGTACTTC,TRBJ2-7,TRBV20-1,few,.
CAGSQRLGETQYF,TGCGCCGGCAGCCAAAGGCTGGGGGAGACCCAGTACTTC,TRBJ2-5,TRBV5-1,.,.
CANSDGPNTEASF,TGTGCCAACAGTGACGGTCCGAACACTGAAGCTTCCTTT,TRBJ1-1,TRBV6-4,.,.
CVSSPSRNTDTRYF,TGTGTCAGCAGCCCATCGCGGAACACAGATACGCGGTATTTT,TRBJ2-3,TRBV7-2,.,.
CGSSPRLVQLGDEQFF,TGTGGCAGCAGTCCACGACTAGTCCAACTTGGGGATGAGCAGTTCTTC,TRBJ2-1,TRBV12-3/TRBV12-4,.,.
CASSFLGRQYF,TGTGCCAGCAGCTTTCTTGGCCGACAGTACTTC,TRBJ2-7,TRBV5-6,many,.
CASSEIPGGGTQYF,TGTGCCAGCAGTGAGATACCAGGGGGAGGTACGCAGTATTTT,TRBJ2-3,TRBV6-1,many,.
CASSQDFPVPYEQYF,TGCGCCAGCAGCCAAGACTTCCCAGTACCTTACGAGCAGTACTTC,TRBJ2-7,TRBV4-1,.,.
CSITLSQVVTEAFF,TGCAGCATTACCTTGTCACAGGTGGTCACTGAAGCTTTCTTT,TRBJ1-1,TRBV29-1,.,.
CASSPLAQREYNEQFF,TGTGCCAGCAGTCCCCTCGCCCAGCGGGAGTACAATGAGCAGTTCTTC,TRBJ2-1,TRBV7-2,.,TRBD2
CASSLGTDTQYF,TGTGCCAGCAGTTTAGGCACAGATACGCAGTATTTT,TRBJ2-3,TRBV12-3/TRBV12-4,many,.
CSVASDRVNYEQYF,TGCAGCGTAGCTTCTGACAGGGTCAACTACGAGCAGTACTTC,TRBJ2-7,TRBV29-1,many,TRBD1
CASGQEGRQGLTDTQYF,TGCGCCAGCGGCCAAGAGGGTAGGCAGGGGCTCACAGATACGCAGTATTTT,TRBJ2-3,TRBV4-3,.,.
CASNHPGTGVHEQYF,TGTGCCAGCAACCATCCCGGGACAGGGGTTCACGAGCAGTACTTC,TRBJ2-7,TRBV5-4,once,TRBD1
CAISEPGLVVSYEQYF,TGTGCCATCAGTGAGCCCGGACTAGTGGTCTCCTACGAGCAGTACTTT,TRBJ2-7,TRBV10-3,.,TRBD2
CASSYPRHTDTQYF,TGTGCCAGCAGTTATCCCAGGCACACAGATACGCAGTATTTT,TRBJ2-3,TRBV6-2/TRBV6-3,.,.
CSASGGALGNQPQHF,TGCAGTGCTAGCGGGGGGGCTTTGGGCAATCAGCCCCAGCATTTT,TRBJ1-5,TRBV20-1,many,.
CASRQDTGPDMQYF,TGCGCCAGCAGGCAAGATACTGGTCCAGATATGCAGTATTTT,TRBJ2-3,TRBV4-3,.,.
CAISQDPPGGALNEQFF,TGTGCCATCAGCCAAGATCCACCCGGGGGGGCCCTGAATGAGCAGTTCTTC,TRBJ2-1,TRBV4-2,few,TRBD2
CASRLTKGDTGAFF,TGTGCCAGCAGGCTGACAAAGGGGGACACTGGAGCTTTCTTT,TRBJ1-1,TRBV6-6,.,.
CASNPRRVGDSSGNTIYF,TGTGCCAGCAACCCCCGACGGGTGGGGGATAGCTCTGGAAACACCATATATTTT,TRBJ1-3,TRBV4-2,.,.
CSADSPIMNTEAFF,TGCAGTGCTGACAGTCCGATCATGAACACTGAAGCTTTCTTT,TRBJ1-1,TRBV29-1,.,.
CASRQDGDGRAGNIIYF,TGTGCCAGCAGGCAAGATGGGGACGGAAGGGCTGGAAACATCATATATTTT,TRBJ1-3,TRBV4-2,once,.
CASSQEARYYTHYF,TGTGCCAGCAGCCAAGAAGCGCGATACTATACGCACTATTTT,TRBJ2-3,TRBV4-2,.,.
CATKDVGPDTQYF,TGTGCCACTAAAGATGTCGGGCCAGATACGCAGTATTTT,TRBJ2-3,TRBV28,.,.
CAIKYQYSNEQFF,TGTGCCATCAAATATCAGTACTCTAATGAGCAGTTCTTC,TRBJ2-1,TRBV2,.,.
CANSQEVAGFGNGELFF,.,TRBJ2-2,TRBV4-3,.,.
CVSSSRDRDTEHYF,TGTGTCAGCAGCTCCCGGGACAGGGACACGGAACACTACTTC,TRBJ2-7,TRBV11-3,.,TRBD1
CASSYVGDHQHQHF,TGTGCCAGCAGTTACGTCGGGGATCATCAGCACCAGCATTTT,TRBJ1-5,TRBV6-6,.,.
CASSRSRAGSYSERFF,TGCGCCAGCAGCCGCAGTCGGGCGGGAAGCTACAGTGAGCGGTTCTTC,TRBJ2-1,TRBV4-3,.,.
CASSLVGQRTDTQYF,TGTGCCAGCAGTTTGGTAGGGCAGCGCACAGATACGCAGTATTTT,TRBJ2-3,TRBV28,many,.
CASNLGGSGANILTF,TGCGCCAGCAACCTAGGGGGCTCTGGGGCCAACATCCTGACTTTC,TRBJ2-6,TRBV4-3,.,TRBD1
CASSYSAAGPNILTF,TGTGCCAGCAGTTACTCGGCAGCTGGGCCCAACATCCTGACTTTC,TRBJ2-6,TRBV6-2/TRBV6-3,.,.
CASTPLGASEGFF,TGTGCCAGCACACCTCTGGGGGCCTCTGAAGGTTTCTTT,TRBJ1-1,TRBV6-2/TRBV6-3,.,.
CASSRIGLSYEQYF,TGTGCCAGCAGTCGGATAGGGCTCTCTTACGAGCAGTACTTC,TRBJ2-7,TRBV28,many,.
CASSQDWGTNQPLHF,TGTGCCAGCAGCCAAGACTGGGGCACTAATCAACCCCTGCATTTT,TRBJ1-5,TRBV14,.,.
CASRSETATNYGYTF,TGTGCCAGCAGATCCGAGACAGCAACTAACTATGGCTACACCTTC,TRBJ1-2,TRBV12-3/TRBV12-4,once,.
CASSQKLVGDNRVEQFF,TGTGCCAGCAGCCAGAAACTAGTGGGGGATAACCGCGTGGAGCAGTTCTTC,TRBJ2-1,TRBV4-2,.,.
CTSGRGTEDEQFF,TGTACCAGCGGTAGAGGGACAGAAGATGAGCAGTTCTTC,TRBJ2-1,TRBV12-3/TRBV12-4,.,TRBD1
CASSRGLAGEPQFF,TGTGCCAGCAGCCGGGGACTAGCGGGAGAGCCCCAGTTCTTC,TRBJ2-1,TRBV4-2,once,TRBD2
CASSLRRQAEIQYF,TGTGCCAGCAGCCTCCGACGGCAGGCAGAGATCCAGTACTTC,TRBJ2-5,TRBV4-3,.,.
CASSLAAWGFTFADTQYF,TGTGCCAGCAGTTTAGCCGCTTGGGGGTTTACGTTCGCAGATACGCAGTATTTT,TRBJ2-3,TRBV12-3/TRBV12-4,.,.
CSARRTTGTSEKVVSNNEQFF,TGCAGTGCTAGAAGGACTACCGGGACTAGCGAGAAGGTGGTGTCGAACAATGAGCAGTTCTTC,TRBJ2-1,TRBV20-1,few,TRBD2